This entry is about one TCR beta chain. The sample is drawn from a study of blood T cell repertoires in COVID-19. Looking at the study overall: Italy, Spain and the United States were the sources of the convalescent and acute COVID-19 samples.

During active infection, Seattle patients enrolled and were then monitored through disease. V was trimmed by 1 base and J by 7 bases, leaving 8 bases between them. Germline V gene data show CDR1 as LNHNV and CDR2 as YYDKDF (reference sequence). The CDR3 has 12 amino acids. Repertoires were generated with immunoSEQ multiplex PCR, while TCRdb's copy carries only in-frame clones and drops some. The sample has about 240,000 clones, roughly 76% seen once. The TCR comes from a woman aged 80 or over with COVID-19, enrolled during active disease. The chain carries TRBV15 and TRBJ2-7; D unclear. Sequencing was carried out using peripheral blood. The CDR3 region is CATSRVGPEQYF. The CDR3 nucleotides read TGTGCCACCAGCAGAGTGGGCCCGGAGCAGTACTTC.